Following are 16 T cell receptor beta chains from one sample sequenced in a study of blood T cell repertoires in COVID-19. Using immunoSEQ multiplex PCR, the repertoire was profiled, and TCRdb retains in-frame clones only, with some absent. The sample includes roughly 140,000 clones, 80% to 90% seen only once; the top ten take around 6.7%. Sequenced material: peripheral blood. These TCRs come from a woman aged 45-65 years in a cohort sampled during active or convalescent COVID-19.

The chain recombines TRBV5-4 with TRBJ1-2; 9 nucleotides agree with TRBD1. The CDR3 is 16 residues long. J lost 1 base, V lost 4 bases, and 8 bases had no gene match. Germline CDR1 is SGHNT and CDR2 is YYREEE (reference sequence). The CDR3: CASSPGTGRHNYGYTF. The CDR3 nucleotides read TGTGCCAGCAGCCCGGGGACAGGGCGACATAACTATGGCTACACCTTC.

The CDR3 DNA reads TGCGCCAGCAGCCAACTGACAGGGAGGAACACTGAAGCTTTCTTT. It is translated as CASSQLTGRNTEAFF. The chain combines TRBV4-3 with TRBJ1-1; 7 bases map to TRBD1. The V and J ends lost 2 bases and 1 base, in that order; junction bases with no gene match: 4. This CDR3 comprises 15 residues. Germline CDR1 reads LGHNA; CDR2 reads YSLEER.

This chain joins TRBV7-8 and TRBJ2-7; 8 nucleotides match TRBD1. This CDR3 spans 13 amino acids. Germline V gives CDR1 SGHVS, CDR2 FQNEAQ. The V segment lost 8 bases and the J segment 3 bases; nucleotides outside the gene matches: 6. CDR3 sequence: CASAGDRLYEQYF. DNA of the CDR3: TGTGCCAGCGCCGGGGACAGGCTCTACGAGCAGTACTTC.

The J gene is TRBJ1-5, the V gene TRBV3-1 (or the pseudogene TRBV3-2); TRBD1 might be the D (6 bases). V was cut by 4 bases and J by 4 bases, with 8 bases left in between. From germline, CDR1 is LGHDT and CDR2 YNNKEL (reference sequence). The CDR3 contains 13 residues. The chain's CDR3 is CASSLGQNQPQHF. CDR3 sequence (DNA): TGTGCCAGCAGCCTCGGACAGAATCAGCCCCAGCATTTT.

This chain uses TRBV4-2 with TRBJ2-4; 7 bases are shared with TRBD2. The V and J ends lost 0 bases and 3 bases, in that order; junction bases with no gene match: 2. The CDR3 has 15 amino acids. The germline gives CDR1 LGHNA, CDR2 YNFKEQ. DNA of the CDR3: TGTGCCAGCAGCCAAGACGCTAGCGGCAAAAACATTCAGTACTTC. Encoded protein: CASSQDASGKNIQYF.

The genes are TRBV25-1 and TRBJ1-4; 11 nucleotides agree with TRBD1. There are 15 residues in the CDR3. J was trimmed by 7 bases and V by 4 bases; bases with no gene match: 5. CDR1 and CDR2 from the germline V gene are MGHDK and SYGVNS. DNA for the CDR3: TGTGCCAGCAGTGTTGGACAGGGGGCTCGTGAAAAACTGTTTTTT. It encodes CASSVGQGAREKLFF.

The J gene is TRBJ1-2, the V gene TRBV21-1; TRBD1, as called in the table, went unchecked against the DNA. TRBV21-1 is a documented pseudogene. The CDR3 contains 15 residues. CDR3 sequence: CASSKITAFLYGYTF. The CDR3 DNA sequence: TGTGCCAGCAGCAAGATTACAGCTTTTCTTTATGGCTACACCTTC.

V and J are TRBV5-1 and TRBJ1-2, with D tentatively TRBD1 (5 bases). This CDR3 is built from 11 residues. V lost 5 bases and J lost 7, with 9 bases in between. Germline V CDR1 and CDR2: SGHRS, YFSETQ. In nucleotides, the CDR3 is TGCGCCAGCAGTGCAGGGCCTGGCTACACCTTC. Translated: CASSAGPGYTF.

This chain uses TRBV10-3 with TRBJ2-1, with 12 nucleotides matching TRBD2. The CDR3 sequence is 14 residues long. Germline V gene data show CDR1 as ENHRY and CDR2 as SYGVKD. Germline trimming cut 10 bases from V and 10 bases from J; bases unmatched to any gene: 11. CDR3 amino acids: CATRTSGEGVEQFF. The CDR3 nucleotides read TGTGCCACCCGGACTAGCGGGGAGGGCGTAGAGCAGTTCTTC.

The chain links TRBV3-1 (or the pseudogene TRBV3-2) to TRBJ2-3; D is uncertain. The CDR3 has 12 residues. Germline-derived CDR1 and CDR2 are LGHDT and YNNKEL (reference sequence). Between the trimmed V and J ends, which lost 5 bases and 12 bases, there was a span of 15 bases. CDR3: CASSTDTDSQYF. In nucleotides, the CDR3 is TGTGCCAGCAGCACAGATACAGATAGTCAGTATTTT.

The V and J genes are TRBV2 and TRBJ2-6, with 7 positions matching TRBD2. Looked up from germline, CDR1 is SNHLY and CDR2 is FYNNEI. Trimming took 6 bases from V and 2 from J; bases not matched to a gene: 7. The length of the CDR3 is 16 residues. The DNA of the CDR3 is TGTGCCAGCAGCGGGCAGCGGGGCACTGGGGCCAACGTCCTGACTTTC. Amino acids: CASSGQRGTGANVLTF.

The chain employs TRBV10-3 and TRBJ2-1, with 12 bases matching TRBD2. V lost 9 bases and J lost 4; bases outside the gene matches: 16. The CDR3 totals 18 residues. Germline CDR1 reads ENHRY; CDR2 reads SYGVKD. CDR3 protein: CAIGGASGGAKIYNEQFF. Written as DNA, the CDR3 is TGTGCCATAGGAGGGGCTAGCGGGGGGGCTAAAATATACAATGAGCAGTTCTTC.

This chain uses TRBV3-1 (or the pseudogene TRBV3-2) with TRBJ2-5; unclear D gene. This CDR3 spans 15 amino acids. The V end lost 2 bases, the J end lost 0 bases, and 10 bases lay between the germline ends. Germline V gives CDR1 LGHDT, CDR2 YNNKEL (reference sequence). DNA for the CDR3: TGTGCCAGCAGCCAAAGCAACGACTACCAAGAGACCCAGTACTTC. This codes for CASSQSNDYQETQYF.

The chain carries TRBV7-6 and TRBJ1-3; 7 nucleotides align to TRBD1. CDR1 and CDR2 (germline): SGHVS, FNYEAQ. The junction had 7 bases not matched to a gene; V was cut back by 1 base and J by 4 bases. The CDR3 length is 16 residues. The CDR3 sequence: CASSLVVAGQGNTIYF. The DNA for the CDR3 is TGTGCCAGCAGCTTAGTAGTCGCGGGACAGGGAAACACCATATATTTT.

This clone was counted between two and nine times. This chain uses TRBV5-1 with TRBJ1-2, with a possible D match to TRBD1 (6 bases). Germline V gives CDR1 SGHRS, CDR2 YFSETQ. V was cut by 4 bases and J by 3 bases, with 16 bases left in between. The CDR3 sequence is 15 residues long. The CDR3 DNA is TGCGCCAGCAGCGAGAGAGGGGGAGCGGACTATGGCTACACCTTC. Amino acids: CASSERGGADYGYTF.

Points on this clone: At the DNA level, this CDR3 is encoded by other sequences in the same sample as well. The CDR3 DNA reads as TGTGCCAGCTCACCTCCGGGGGGTTCCTCTGGAAACACCATATATTTT. This codes for CASSPPGGSSGNTIYF. The V call is TRBV18, the J call TRBJ1-3; D possibly corresponds to TRBD1 (5 bases). The V end was cut by 3 bases, the J end by 0 bases, with 12 bases between. The CDR3 consists of 16 residues. Germline CDR1 and CDR2: KGHSH and LQKENI.